These 25 T cell receptor beta chains were sequenced from one sample in a study of early T cells in non-severe SARS-CoV-2 infection. MiXCR, run by TCRdb on the 5' RACE reads, gives a single entry per CDR3 protein. This sample has roughly 61,000 distinct CDR3 sequences, with approximately 9.3% found just once. Sequenced sample: whole blood. Receptors originate from an adult who was a healthcare worker with PCR-confirmed SARS-CoV-2 infection or an uninfected control (not recorded which).

As concerns this clonotype: The junction does not match germline at one end; this may be a read error. J is TRBJ2-2 and V is TRBV7-7; 11 positions agree with TRBD1. CDR1 SSHAT and CDR2 FNYEAQ come from the germline V gene (reference sequence). The CDR3 consists of 16 residues. CDR3 region: CASSPLGQGDIGELFF. The CDR3 DNA follows: TGTGCTAGCAGCCCACTGGGACAGGGGGACATCGGGGAGCTGTTTTTT.

The CDR3 spells CASSYSRGQDAKLFF. The CDR3 nucleotides read TGTGCCAGCAGTTACTCCAGGGGACAAGACGCGAAACTGTTTTTT. The rearrangement links TRBV6-6 to TRBJ1-4, with D possibly TRBD1 on 6 matching bases. This CDR3 region has 15 residues. The ends were cut back, 0 bases at V and 11 bases at J, with 16 bases in the middle. Germline lookup yields CDR1 MNHNY and CDR2 SVGAGI (reference sequence).

This clonotype was recorded at least ten times. J is TRBJ2-3 and V is TRBV27; D unresolved. Trimming cost V 2 bases and J 0 bases, with 9 bases left between them. Germline V gives CDR1 MNHEY, CDR2 SMNVEV (reference sequence). CDR3 size: 15 residues. This chain's CDR3 is CASSLTHPSTDTQYF. In nucleotides, the CDR3 is TGTGCCAGCAGTTTAACCCATCCCAGCACAGATACGCAGTATTTT.

In this sample, this clonotype turned up many times. The chain combines TRBV5-1 with TRBJ1-1; D call uncertain. The CDR3 is 15 residues long. Trimming took 0 bases from V and 1 from J, leaving 10 bases between them. The germline V gene has CDR1 SGHRS and CDR2 YFSETQ. CDR3 protein: CASSLAVGRNTEAFF. CDR3 nucleotides: TGCGCCAGCAGCTTGGCCGTGGGCAGGAACACTGAAGCTTTCTTT.

This clonotype was counted between two and nine times. The CDR3 loop is CASSYSLLVSAGELFF. CDR3 coding DNA: TGTGCCAGCAGTTATTCCCTTCTAGTATCCGCCGGGGAGCTGTTTTTT. The rearrangement uses TRBV2 and TRBJ2-2; D is unclear. With 5 bases removed from V and 6 bases from J, the gap between germline ends came to 19 bases. Germline V lookup: CDR1 SNHLY, CDR2 FYNNEI. The CDR3 has 16 amino acids.

In the case of this clonotype: This could be a read error, since a much larger clone is one nucleotide away. This chain joins TRBV7-2 and TRBJ2-2; unclear D gene. The germline CDR1 and CDR2 sequences are SGHTA and FQGNSA. Between the trimmed V and J ends, which lost 5 bases and 0 bases, there was a span of 13 bases. This CDR3 contains 16 residues. CDR3 sequence: CASSRYALANTGELFF. The CDR3 region has the DNA TGTGCCAGCAGCAGGTACGCGCTCGCGAACACCGGGGAGCTGTTTTTT. Full variable domain (remainder filled in from reference TRBV7-2 and TRBJ2-2): GAGVSQSPSNKVTEKGKDVELRCDPISGHTALYWYRQSLGQGLEFLIYFQGNSAPDKSGLPSDRFSAERTGGSVSTLTIQRTQQEDSAVYLCASSRYALANTGELFFGEGSRLTVL.

This clonotype showed up just a few times. This CDR3 reads CASSPTYNEQFF. CDR3 bases: TGTGCCAGCAGTCCAACCTACAATGAGCAGTTCTTC. V usage is TRBV12-3 or TRBV12-4 and J usage is TRBJ2-1; unclear D gene. The CDR3 has 12 residues. The V end lost 5 bases, the J end lost 2 bases, and 4 bases lay between the germline ends.

This clonotype was seen more than once but under ten times. The V and J genes are TRBV9 and TRBJ2-7; D gene ambiguous. This CDR3 is 14 amino acids long. Trimming shortened V by 4 bases and J by 3 bases, and 14 bases separated the two germline ends. From germline, CDR1 is SGDLS and CDR2 YYNGEE. CDR3 region: CASSPTTSNYEQYF. CDR3 DNA: TGTGCCAGCAGCCCCACCACAAGTAACTACGAGCAGTACTTC.

In this sample, this clonotype turned up many times. This chain links TRBV15 with TRBJ2-7, with D unresolved. The length of the CDR3 is 13 residues. CDR1 LNHNV and CDR2 YYDKDF come from the germline V gene (reference sequence). V was clipped by 2 bases and J by 2 bases, with 7 bases between them. DNA of the CDR3: TGTGCCACCAGCAGAAGCGAGCCCTACGAGCAGTACTTC. Amino acids: CATSRSEPYEQYF.

In this sample, this clonotype turned up many times. This chain uses TRBV7-9 with TRBJ2-2; D gene uncertain. This CDR3 has 14 residues. CDR1 SEHNR and CDR2 FQNEAQ come from the germline V gene (reference sequence). V lost 2 bases, J lost 1 base, and 5 bases lay in between. The DNA for the CDR3 is TGTGCCAGCAGCTTATGGGGGAACACCGGGGAGCTGTTTTTT. Residues: CASSLWGNTGELFF.

This clonotype was counted only a few times. CDR3 coding DNA: TGTGCCAGCTCACCGGCCAGGGAGTACTATGGCTACACCTTC. Protein sequence: CASSPAREYYGYTF. The chain recombines TRBV18 with TRBJ1-2; D perhaps matches TRBD1 (5 bases). V lost 3 bases, J lost 3 bases, and 11 bases lay in between. CDR1 is KGHSH and CDR2 is LQKENI in the germline V gene. This CDR3 has 14 amino acids.

This clonotype was picked up a small number of times. This chain links TRBV2 with TRBJ2-3; D unclear. Trimming pared 9 bases from V and 3 bases from J, leaving 10 bases between. Germline V gives CDR1 SNHLY, CDR2 FYNNEI. The CDR3 sequence is 12 residues long. The CDR3 loop reads CASGSQTDTQYF. The CDR3 bases are TGTGCCAGTGGGTCCCAGACAGATACGCAGTATTTT.

This clonotype was counted ten times or more. The chain has TRBV7-2 and TRBJ1-5; D remains unclear. There are 14 residues in the CDR3. Germline V gene data show CDR1 as SGHTA and CDR2 as FQGNSA. Trimming cost V 3 bases and J 7 bases, with 13 bases left between them. The CDR3: CASSFERTEQPQHF. Written as DNA, the CDR3 is TGTGCCAGCAGCTTTGAACGGACTGAACAGCCCCAGCATTTT.

The rearrangement uses TRBV28 and TRBJ1-1; D is possibly TRBD1 (6 bases). Germline CDR1 is MDHEN and CDR2 is SYDVKM. The CDR3 has 15 residues. Trimming left V 4 bases short and J 1 base short, with 13 bases between. The DNA for the CDR3 is TGTGCCAGCAGTTCCCAGCCGGACAGGAACACTGAAGCTTTCTTT. Residues: CASSSQPDRNTEAFF.

The genes are TRBV10-3 and TRBJ2-1; TRBD2 agrees at 10 bases. The junction had 9 bases not matched to a gene; V was cut back by 10 bases and J by 3 bases. The CDR3 has 15 amino acids. Germline V gene lookup returns CDR1 ENHRY and CDR2 SYGVKD. In DNA form, the CDR3 reads TGTGCCACACTCCTCGGACTAGCGGACTACAATGAGCAGTTCTTC. Its protein product is CATLLGLADYNEQFF.

CDR3 nucleotide sequence: TGTGCCATCAGGACGCCCCTAGCGGGAGGGCCGGATACGCAGTATTTT. Amino acids: CAIRTPLAGGPDTQYF. This chain connects TRBV10-3 to TRBJ2-3, with TRBD2 identical over 12 bases. Germline-derived CDR1 and CDR2 are ENHRY and SYGVKD. The CDR3 spans 16 residues. J gave up 6 bases and V 6 bases, and 10 bases lay outside the gene matches.

This clonotype was picked up many times. The chain links TRBV20-1 to TRBJ1-3; the match to TRBD1 covers 8 bases. The CDR3 sequence is 14 residues long. The germline V gene has CDR1 DFQATT and CDR2 SNEGSKA (reference sequence). The V segment lost 0 bases and the J segment 7 bases; nucleotides outside the gene matches: 5. The CDR3 DNA reads as TGCAGTGCTAGAGACGACAGGGGAAGGAACACCATATATTTT. Its translation: CSARDDRGRNTIYF.

This clonotype was detected ten times or more. The chain employs TRBV2 and TRBJ2-3; 10 nucleotides line up with TRBD1. The CDR3 contains 14 residues. V was pared by 6 bases and J by 3 bases, with 3 bases of the junction left unmatched. The germline V gene has CDR1 SNHLY and CDR2 FYNNEI. The CDR3 nucleotides read TGTGCCAGCAGGCCGGGACAGGGGACAGATACGCAGTATTTT. Translating it yields CASRPGQGTDTQYF. Looking up the rest from reference TRBV2 and TRBJ2-3 gives the full variable domain: EPEVTQTPSHQVTQMGQEVILRCVPISNHLYFYWYRQILGQKVEFLVSFYNNEISEKSEIFDDQFSVERPDGSNFTLKIRSTKLEDSAMYFCASRPGQGTDTQYFGPGTRLTVL.

Ten or more counts support this clonotype. The chain combines TRBV27 with TRBJ2-1, with 8 bases aligning to TRBD2. After removal of 2 bases from V and 9 bases from J, the junction contained 6 bases not matched to a gene. Germline V gives CDR1 MNHEY, CDR2 SMNVEV (reference sequence). The CDR3 contains 14 residues. CDR3 in amino acids: CASSLMGLGGEQFF. CDR3 DNA sequence: TGTGCCAGCAGTTTAATGGGACTAGGGGGTGAGCAGTTCTTC.

This clonotype was recorded many times. This rearrangement joins TRBV10-3 to TRBJ1-2; D is ambiguous. Germline loops: CDR1 ENHRY, CDR2 SYGVKD. This CDR3 region has 15 residues. V was clipped by 2 bases and J by 8 bases, with 18 bases between them. The CDR3 nucleotides read TGTGCCATCAGTGAGGAAAGCGGATTGACACGCGGCTACACCTTC. This encodes CAISEESGLTRGYTF.

This clonotype was observed a handful of times. The chain employs TRBV12-3 or TRBV12-4 and TRBJ1-2; D possibly corresponds to TRBD1 (6 bases). CDR3 length: 14 residues. V was shortened by 2 bases and J by 7 bases, with 14 bases between the two germline ends. The CDR3 DNA follows: TGTGCCAGCAGTTTAATCGGGCAGGGGTTTGGCTACACCTTC. Protein product: CASSLIGQGFGYTF.

The chain combines TRBV29-1 with TRBJ1-1; no reliable D call. The CDR3 is 14 residues long. Per the germline V gene, CDR1 is SQVTM and CDR2 is ANQGSEA. The germline V and J ends were trimmed by 0 bases and 3 bases, with 11 bases remaining between them. CDR3 nucleotide sequence: TGCAGCGTTGAAGACGCCGAGGAGGACACTGAAGCTTTCTTT. It translates to CSVEDAEEDTEAFF. Together with reference TRBV29-1 and TRBJ1-1, the CDR3 gives the full variable domain: SAVISQKPSRDICQRGTSLTIQCQVDSQVTMMFWYRQQPGQSLTLIATANQGSEATYESGFVIDKFPISRPNLTFSTLTVSNMSPEDSSIYLCSVEDAEEDTEAFFGQGTRLTVV.

The J gene is TRBJ1-1, the V gene TRBV16; possibly TRBD1 for D (6 bases). Germline assignment: CDR1 KGHSY and CDR2 FQNENV. Deletions cut 1 base from V and 2 bases from J, with 11 bases between. The CDR3 is 15 residues long. CDR3 protein: CASSQFGQSNTEAFF. The CDR3 nucleotides are TGTGCCAGCAGCCAATTCGGACAGTCTAACACTGAAGCTTTCTTT.

In this sample, this clonotype turned up many times. The chain carries TRBV27 and TRBJ2-7; D is undetermined. The CDR3 is made up of 16 amino acids. V lost 2 bases to trimming and J lost 1 base, with 15 bases between them. Per the germline V gene, CDR1 is MNHEY and CDR2 is SMNVEV (reference sequence). The CDR3 sequence: CASSLTPPRLSYEQYF. DNA for the CDR3: TGTGCCAGCAGTTTAACCCCACCGCGACTGTCCTACGAGCAGTACTTC.

This clonotype was counted ten times or more. The gene calls are TRBV21-1 and TRBJ1-4; the table's D call, TRBD1, was not checked against the DNA. TRBV21-1 represents a pseudogene. The CDR3 contains 14 residues. CDR3 bases: TGTGCCAGCGGTACAGGGGGTGCTAATGAAAAACTGTTTTTT. It encodes CASGTGGANEKLFF.